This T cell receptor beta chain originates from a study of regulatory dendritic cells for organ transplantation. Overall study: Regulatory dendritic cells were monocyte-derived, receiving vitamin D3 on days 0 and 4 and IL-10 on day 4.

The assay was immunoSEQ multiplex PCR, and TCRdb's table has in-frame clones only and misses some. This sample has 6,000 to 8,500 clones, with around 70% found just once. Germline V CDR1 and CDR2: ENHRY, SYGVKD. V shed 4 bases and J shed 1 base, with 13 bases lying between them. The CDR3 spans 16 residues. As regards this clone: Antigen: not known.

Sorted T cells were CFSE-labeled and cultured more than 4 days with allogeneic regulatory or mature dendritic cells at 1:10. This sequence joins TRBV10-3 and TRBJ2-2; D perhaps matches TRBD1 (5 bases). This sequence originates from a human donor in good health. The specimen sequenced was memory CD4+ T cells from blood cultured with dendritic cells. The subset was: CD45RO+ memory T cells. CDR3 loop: CAISVSSDRNTGELFF. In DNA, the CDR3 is TGTGCCATCAGTGTTTCCTCTGACAGGAACACCGGGGAGCTGTTTTTT.